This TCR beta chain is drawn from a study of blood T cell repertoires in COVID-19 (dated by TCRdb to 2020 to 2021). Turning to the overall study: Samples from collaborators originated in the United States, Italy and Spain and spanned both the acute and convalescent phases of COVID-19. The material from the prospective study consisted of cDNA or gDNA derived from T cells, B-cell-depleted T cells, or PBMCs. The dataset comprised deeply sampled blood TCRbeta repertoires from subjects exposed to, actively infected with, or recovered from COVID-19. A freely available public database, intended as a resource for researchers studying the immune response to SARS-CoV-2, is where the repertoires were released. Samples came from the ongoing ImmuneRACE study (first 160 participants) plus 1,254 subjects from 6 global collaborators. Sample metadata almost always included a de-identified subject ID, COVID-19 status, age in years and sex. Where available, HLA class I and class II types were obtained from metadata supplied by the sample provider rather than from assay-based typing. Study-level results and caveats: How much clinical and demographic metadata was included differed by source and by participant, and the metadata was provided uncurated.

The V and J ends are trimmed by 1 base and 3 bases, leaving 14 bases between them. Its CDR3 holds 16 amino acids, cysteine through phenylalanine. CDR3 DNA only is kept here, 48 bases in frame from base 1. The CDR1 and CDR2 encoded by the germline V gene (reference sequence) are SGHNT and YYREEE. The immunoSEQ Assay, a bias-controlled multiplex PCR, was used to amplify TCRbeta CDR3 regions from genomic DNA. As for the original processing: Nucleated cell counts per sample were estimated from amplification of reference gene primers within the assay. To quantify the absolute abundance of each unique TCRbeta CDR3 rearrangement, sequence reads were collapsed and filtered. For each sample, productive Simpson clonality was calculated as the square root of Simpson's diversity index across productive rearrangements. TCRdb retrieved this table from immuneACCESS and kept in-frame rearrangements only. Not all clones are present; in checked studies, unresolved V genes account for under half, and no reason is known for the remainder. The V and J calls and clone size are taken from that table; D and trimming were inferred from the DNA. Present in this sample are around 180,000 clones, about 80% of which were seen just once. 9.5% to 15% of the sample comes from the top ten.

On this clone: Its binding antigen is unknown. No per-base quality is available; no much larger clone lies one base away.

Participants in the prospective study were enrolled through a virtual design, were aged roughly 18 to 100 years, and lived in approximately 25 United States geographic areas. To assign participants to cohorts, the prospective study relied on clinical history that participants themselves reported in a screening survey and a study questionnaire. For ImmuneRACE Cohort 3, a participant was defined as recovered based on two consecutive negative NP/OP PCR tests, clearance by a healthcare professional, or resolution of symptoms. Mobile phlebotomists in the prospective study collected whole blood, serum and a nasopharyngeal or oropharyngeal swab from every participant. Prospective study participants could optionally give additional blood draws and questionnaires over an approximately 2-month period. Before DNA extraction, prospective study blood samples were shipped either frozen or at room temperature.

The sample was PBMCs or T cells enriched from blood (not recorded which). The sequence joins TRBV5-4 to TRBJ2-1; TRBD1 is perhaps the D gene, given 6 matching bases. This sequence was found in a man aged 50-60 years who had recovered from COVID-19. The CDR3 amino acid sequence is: CASSLYSGAIYNEQFF. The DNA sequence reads TGTGCCAGCAGCTTGTATTCAGGGGCTATCTACAATGAGCAGTTCTTC.